The 23 T cell receptor beta chains given below trace back to one sample, sequenced in a study of cytomegalovirus exposure and HLA in healthy donors. The primer mix had 60 Vbeta and 13 Jbeta primers. TCRdb's copy holds only in-frame clones and misses some; the assay was immunoSEQ multiplex PCR. The sample carries roughly 100,000 clones, over 12% recorded once. Sequenced material: PBMCs. These receptors came from a female donor in good health and CMV-seronegative.

V is TRBV14 and J is TRBJ2-3, with TRBD2 matching 8 bases. The CDR3 is made up of 16 amino acids. V was pared by 5 bases and J by 2 bases, with 9 bases of the junction left unmatched. Germline V gene sequence: CDR1 SGHDN, CDR2 FVKESK. CDR3 nucleotide sequence: TGTGCCAGCAGCAACAGTGGCGGGAGGTTCACAGATACGCAGTATTTT. It codes for CASSNSGGRFTDTQYF.

V usage is TRBV28 and J usage is TRBJ2-4; D is possibly TRBD1 (6 bases). This CDR3 is 13 amino acids long. Per the germline V gene, CDR1 is MDHEN and CDR2 is SYDVKM. The germline V and J ends were trimmed by 5 bases and 13 bases, with 18 bases remaining between them. This CDR3 is CASSPQGQPLQYF. The CDR3, as DNA: TGTGCCAGCAGTCCCCAGGGACAACCCTTGCAGTACTTC.

This clone appeared a few times. J is TRBJ1-2 and V is TRBV4-3; D is possibly TRBD1 (6 bases). Trimming stripped 1 base from V and 0 bases from J, with 12 bases between. The CDR3 has 16 amino acids. Germline lookup yields CDR1 LGHNA and CDR2 YSLEER. The DNA of the CDR3 is TGCGCCAGCAGCCAAGGTACAGGGCAATCTAACTATGGCTACACCTTC. Protein: CASSQGTGQSNYGYTF.

This clone has more than one count but fewer than ten. This chain links TRBV28 with TRBJ2-7; a weak D match, TRBD2 (7 bases). Trimming pared 5 bases from V and 5 bases from J, leaving 16 bases between. Germline values: CDR1 MDHEN, CDR2 SYDVKM. The CDR3 is 14 residues long. CDR3: CASSPGGLGDEQYF. In DNA, the CDR3 is TGTGCCAGCAGTCCCGGGGGGCTCGGCGACGAGCAGTACTTC.

This clone came up a few times. The CDR3 loop reads CSVVGGVAGGPGLSQYF. CDR3 DNA sequence: TGCAGCGTTGTGGGTGGGGTAGCGGGGGGCCCTGGGTTGAGCCAGTACTTC. This sequence joins TRBV29-1 and TRBJ2-5, with 10 bases lining up with TRBD2. The CDR3 extends over 17 amino acids. Germline lookup yields CDR1 SQVTM and CDR2 ANQGSEA. J gave up 10 bases and V 4 bases, and 21 bases lay outside the gene matches.

The chain recombines TRBV30 with TRBJ1-2; D remains unclear. V lost 1 base and J 5 bases, leaving 5 bases between the germline ends. CDR3 length equals 11 residues. The V gene's germline CDR1 is GTSNPN and CDR2 SVGIG (reference sequence). The CDR3 sequence is CAWSGEYGYTF. The CDR3, as DNA: TGTGCCTGGAGTGGGGAGTATGGCTACACCTTC.

This clone has a handful of counts. V gene TRBV5-1 combines with J gene TRBJ2-2; possible D gene TRBD1, 6 bases. V gave up 1 base and J gave up 5 bases, with 6 bases separating them. The CDR3 sequence is 13 residues long. Germline values: CDR1 SGHRS, CDR2 YFSETQ. CDR3 loop: CASSLQGTGELFF. In nucleotides, the CDR3 is TGCGCCAGCAGCTTGCAGGGGACCGGGGAGCTGTTTTTT.

The V gene is TRBV25-1, the J gene TRBJ1-1, with D perhaps matching TRBD1 (5 bases). The CDR3 is 14 residues long. Germline CDR1 MGHDK, CDR2 SYGVNS. Trimming took 5 bases from V and 1 from J, leaving 11 bases between them. The CDR3 protein is CASSSTRANTEAFF. DNA for the CDR3: TGTGCCAGCAGTTCCACCAGGGCGAACACTGAAGCTTTCTTT.

The chain couples TRBV5-8 to TRBJ2-5; 8 nucleotides agree with TRBD2. The CDR3 is 15 amino acids. Trimming took 4 bases from V and 2 from J; bases not matched to a gene: 7. CDR1 is SGHTS and CDR2 is YDEGEE in the germline V gene. The CDR3 DNA is TGTGCCAGCAGCCTCCCCGGGGGGGGACAAGAGACCCAGTACTTC. Its protein is CASSLPGGGQETQYF. Full variable domain (remainder filled in from reference TRBV5-8 and TRBJ2-5): EAGVTQSPTHLIKTRGQQATLRCSPISGHTSVYWYQQALGLGLQFLLWYDEGEERNRGNFPPRFSGRQFPNYSSELNVNALELEDSALYLCASSLPGGGQETQYFGPGTRLLVL.

This clone was seen more than once but under ten times. J is TRBJ2-2 and V is TRBV4-3, with D maybe TRBD2 (5 bases). CDR3 length: 15 residues. Trimming removed 2 bases from V and 5 bases from J, with 12 bases in between. Germline CDR1 and CDR2: LGHNA and YSLEER. The CDR3 is CASSQYSTGTGELFF. The CDR3, as DNA: TGCGCCAGCAGCCAATATAGTACGGGAACCGGGGAGCTGTTTTTT.

In this sample, this clone turned up once. This chain links TRBV7-9 with TRBJ2-7, with 8 bases that match TRBD2. The CDR3 has 16 residues. The V gene end was trimmed by 5 bases and the J gene end by 1 base; junction bases not matched to a gene: 10. Per the germline V gene, CDR1 is SEHNR and CDR2 is FQNEAQ (reference sequence). CDR3 amino acids: CASSVQRESTSYEQYF. CDR3 coding DNA: TGTGCCAGCAGCGTGCAGCGGGAGTCTACGTCCTACGAGCAGTACTTC. Full variable domain (outside the CDR3, taken from reference TRBV7-9 and TRBJ2-7): DTGVSQNPRHKITKRGQNVTFRCDPISEHNRLYWYRQTLGQGPEFLTYFQNEAQLEKSRLLSDRFSAERPKGSFSTLEIQRTEQGDSAMYLCASSVQRESTSYEQYFGPGTRLTVT.

The J gene is TRBJ2-4, the V gene TRBV28; 7 positions match TRBD2. Germline CDR1 MDHEN, CDR2 SYDVKM. The CDR3 consists of 16 residues. The J segment lost 3 bases and the V segment lost 6 bases, leaving 11 bases of the junction unmatched. The CDR3 protein is CASRTARDYHKNIQYF. For the CDR3, the DNA is TGTGCCAGCAGAACGGCTCGGGACTACCACAAAAACATTCAGTACTTC.

Only a few counts were recorded for this clone. This sequence joins TRBV7-9 and TRBJ2-1, with D possibly being TRBD2 (7 bases). Germline CDR1 reads SEHNR; CDR2 reads FQNEAQ (reference sequence). The CDR3 covers 14 residues. The ends were cut back, 4 bases at V and 8 bases at J, with 15 bases in the middle. CDR3 in amino acids: CASSSTPGGDEQFF. Written as DNA, the CDR3 is TGTGCCAGCAGCTCCACCCCGGGGGGCGATGAGCAGTTCTTC.

This clone showed up just a few times. The chain uses TRBV6-5 and TRBJ2-5, with 8 bases identical to TRBD2. V shed 2 bases and J 6 bases; nucleotides not matched to a gene: 11. Germline V gene sequence: CDR1 MNHEY, CDR2 SVGAGI. The CDR3 runs 16 residues. CDR3 nucleotide sequence: TGTGCCAGCAGTTACGTCCCCAGCGGGAGTATGAAGACCCAGTACTTC. Its translation is CASSYVPSGSMKTQYF.

This chain joins TRBV7-2 and TRBJ2-7, with no clear D. This CDR3 spans 12 amino acids. V dropped 5 bases and J dropped 0 bases, with 5 bases sitting between them. CDR1 SGHTA and CDR2 FQGNSA come from the germline V gene. CDR3 DNA: TGTGCCAGCAGCGCGCACTCCTACGAGCAGTACTTC. The encoded protein is CASSAHSYEQYF.

The V and J genes are TRBV30 and TRBJ1-2; the D gene is possibly TRBD1 (6 bases). The V gene's germline CDR1 is GTSNPN and CDR2 SVGIG (reference sequence). V lost 3 bases and J lost 2, with 10 bases in between. The CDR3 length is 13 residues. The CDR3 DNA sequence: TGTGCCTGGAGACAGGGAATGAACTATGGCTACACCTTC. It is translated as CAWRQGMNYGYTF.

This clone turned up a few times. This chain links TRBV7-9 with TRBJ1-1; D is undetermined. Per germline, CDR1 SEHNR and CDR2 FQNEAQ (reference sequence). CDR3 length equals 13 residues. Trimming cost V 5 bases and J 0 bases, with 7 bases left between them. Here the CDR3 reads CASSRSVNTEAFF. The DNA for the CDR3 is TGTGCCAGCAGCCGATCGGTGAACACTGAAGCTTTCTTT.

This clone was detected a few times. This CDR3 is CASSQDAGRGSYTF. CDR3 sequence (DNA): TGCGCCAGCAGCCAAGATGCAGGGAGGGGTTCCTACACCTTC. The gene calls are TRBV4-3 and TRBJ1-2, with TRBD1 as a possible D gene (5 bases). The V end lost 0 bases, the J end lost 10 bases, and 15 bases lay between the germline ends. The CDR3 spans 14 residues. In germline, CDR1 is LGHNA, CDR2 YSLEER.

The V call is TRBV14, the J call TRBJ2-1; 11 bases line up with TRBD2. The CDR3 totals 16 residues. Germline V gene data show CDR1 as SGHDN and CDR2 as FVKESK. Trimming at V came to 4 bases and at J to 7 bases, leaving 9 bases not matched to a gene. CDR3 in DNA: TGTGCCAGCAGCCGCTTAACTAGCGGGAGTTTAAATGAGCAGTTCTTC. This translates into CASSRLTSGSLNEQFF.

This clone was counted only a few times. The chain has TRBV9 and TRBJ1-1; maybe TRBD1 (5 bases). V lost 3 bases, J lost 1 base, and 10 bases lay in between. Germline V gives CDR1 SGDLS, CDR2 YYNGEE. The CDR3 sequence is 14 residues long. CDR3 bases: TGTGCCAGCAGCGCCAGGCAGGGGAACACTGAAGCTTTCTTT. This encodes CASSARQGNTEAFF. The whole variable domain, remainder taken from reference TRBV9 and TRBJ1-1, is DSGVTQTPKHLITATGQRVTLRCSPRSGDLSVYWYQQSLDQGLQFLIQYYNGEERAKGNILERFSAQQFPDLHSELNLSSLELGDSALYFCASSARQGNTEAFFGQGTRLTVV.

The rearrangement joins TRBV14 to TRBJ2-2, with 8 bases aligning to TRBD2. Germline-derived CDR1 and CDR2 are SGHDN and FVKESK. The CDR3 length is 14 residues. V trimming: 6 bases; J trimming: 1 base; junction bases outside the gene matches: 1. The CDR3: CASRLAVNTGELFF. The CDR3 DNA reads as TGTGCCAGCAGACTAGCGGTGAACACCGGGGAGCTGTTTTTT.

The chain couples TRBV5-4 to TRBJ1-6, with D possibly being TRBD1 (5 bases). CDR1 is SGHNT and CDR2 is YYREEE in the germline V gene (reference sequence). Trimming removed 2 bases at V and 10 bases at J, with 13 bases between. The CDR3 is made up of 14 amino acids. CDR3 residues: CASSFGQGASPLHF. The DNA for the CDR3 is TGTGCCAGCAGCTTTGGGCAAGGGGCATCACCCCTCCACTTT.

The genes are TRBV2 and TRBJ1-5; the D gene is possibly TRBD1 (6 bases). Trimming took 5 bases from V and 4 from J, leaving 12 bases between them. The CDR3 has 14 residues. CDR1 SNHLY and CDR2 FYNNEI come from the germline V gene. The CDR3 sequence: CASSSRDTNQPQHF. The DNA for the CDR3 is TGTGCCAGCAGTTCCCGGGACACGAATCAGCCCCAGCATTTT.